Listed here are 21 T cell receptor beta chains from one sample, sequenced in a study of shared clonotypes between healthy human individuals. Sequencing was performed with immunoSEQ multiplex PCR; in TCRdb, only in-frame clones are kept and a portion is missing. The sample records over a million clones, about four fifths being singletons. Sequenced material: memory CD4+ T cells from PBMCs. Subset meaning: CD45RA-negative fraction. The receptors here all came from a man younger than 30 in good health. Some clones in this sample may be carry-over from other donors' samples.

The CDR3 spells CSAHGGQAPAGYTF. In nucleotides, the CDR3 is TGCAGCGCCCACGGGGGACAGGCCCCGGCTGGCTACACCTTC. The V gene is TRBV29-1, the J gene TRBJ1-2; TRBD1 agrees at 8 bases. The V gene's germline CDR1 is SQVTM and CDR2 ANQGSEA. After removal of 7 bases from V and 7 bases from J, the junction contained 14 bases not matched to a gene. The CDR3 extends over 14 amino acids.

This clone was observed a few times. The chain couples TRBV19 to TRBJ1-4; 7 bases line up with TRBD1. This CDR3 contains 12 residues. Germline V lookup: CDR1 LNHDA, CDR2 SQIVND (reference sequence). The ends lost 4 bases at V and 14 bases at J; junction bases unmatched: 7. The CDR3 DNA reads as TGTGCCAGTAGTACCGGACAGGCCGGGCTGTTTTTT. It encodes CASSTGQAGLFF. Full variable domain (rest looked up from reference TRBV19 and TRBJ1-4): DGGITQSPKYLFRKEGQNVTLSCEQNLNHDAMYWYRQDPGQGLRLIYYSQIVNDFQKGDIAEGYSVSREKKESFPLTVTSAQKNPTAFYLCASSTGQAGLFFGSGTQLSVL.

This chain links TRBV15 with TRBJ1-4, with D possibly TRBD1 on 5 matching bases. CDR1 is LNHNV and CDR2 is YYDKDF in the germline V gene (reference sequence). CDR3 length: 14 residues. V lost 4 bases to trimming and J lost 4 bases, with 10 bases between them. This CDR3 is CATSTRGVNEKLFF. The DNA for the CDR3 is TGTGCCACCAGCACCCGAGGGGTTAATGAAAAACTGTTTTTT.

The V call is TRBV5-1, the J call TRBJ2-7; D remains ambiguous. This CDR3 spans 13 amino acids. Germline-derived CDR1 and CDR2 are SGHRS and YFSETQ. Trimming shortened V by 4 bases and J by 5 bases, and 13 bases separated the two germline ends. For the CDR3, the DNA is TGCGCCAGCAGCCCAAGGATTCCGAACGAGCAGTACTTC. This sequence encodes CASSPRIPNEQYF.

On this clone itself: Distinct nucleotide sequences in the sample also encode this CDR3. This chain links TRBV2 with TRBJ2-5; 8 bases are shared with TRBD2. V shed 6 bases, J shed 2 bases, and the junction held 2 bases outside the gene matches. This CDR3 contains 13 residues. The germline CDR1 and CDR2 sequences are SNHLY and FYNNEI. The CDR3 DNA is TGTGCCAGCAGCGGGACTAGACAAGAGACCCAGTACTTC. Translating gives CASSGTRQETQYF.

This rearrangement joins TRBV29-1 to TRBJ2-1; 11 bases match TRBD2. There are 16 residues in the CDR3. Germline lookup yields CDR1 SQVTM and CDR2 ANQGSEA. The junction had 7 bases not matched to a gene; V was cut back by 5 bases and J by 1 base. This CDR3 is CSVRESSGRSYNEQFF. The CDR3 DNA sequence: TGCAGCGTTAGAGAGTCTAGCGGGAGGTCCTACAATGAGCAGTTCTTC.

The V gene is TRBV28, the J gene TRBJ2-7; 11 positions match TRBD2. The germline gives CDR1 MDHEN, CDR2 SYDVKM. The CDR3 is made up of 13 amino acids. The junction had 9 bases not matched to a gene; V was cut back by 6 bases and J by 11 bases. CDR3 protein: CASSQGTSGREYF. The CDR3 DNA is TGTGCCAGCAGCCAGGGGACTAGCGGCCGGGAGTACTTC.

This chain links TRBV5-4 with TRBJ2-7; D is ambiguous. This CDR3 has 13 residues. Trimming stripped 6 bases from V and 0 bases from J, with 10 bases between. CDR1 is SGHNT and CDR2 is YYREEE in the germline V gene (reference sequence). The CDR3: CASTPGDSYEQYF. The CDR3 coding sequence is TGTGCCAGCACCCCTGGAGACTCCTACGAGCAGTACTTC.

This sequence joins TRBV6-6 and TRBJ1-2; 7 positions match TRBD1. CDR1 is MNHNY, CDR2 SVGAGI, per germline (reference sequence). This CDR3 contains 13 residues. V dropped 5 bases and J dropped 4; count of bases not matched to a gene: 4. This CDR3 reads CASSRGGFYGYTF. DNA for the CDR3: TGTGCCAGCAGTCGAGGGGGCTTCTATGGCTACACCTTC.

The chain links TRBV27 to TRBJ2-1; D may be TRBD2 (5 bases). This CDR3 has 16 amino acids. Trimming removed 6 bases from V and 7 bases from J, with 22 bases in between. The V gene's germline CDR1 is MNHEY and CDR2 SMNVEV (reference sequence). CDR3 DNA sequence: TGTGCCAGCAGCCCCGAACTAGTGGCACTATCAAATGAGCAGTTCTTC. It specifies CASSPELVALSNEQFF.

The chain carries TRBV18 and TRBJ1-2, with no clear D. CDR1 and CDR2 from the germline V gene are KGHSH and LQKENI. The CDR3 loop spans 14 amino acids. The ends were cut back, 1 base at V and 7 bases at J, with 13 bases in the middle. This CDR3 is CASSPQEMSVGYTF. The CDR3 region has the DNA TGTGCCAGCTCACCACAGGAGATGTCGGTTGGCTACACCTTC.

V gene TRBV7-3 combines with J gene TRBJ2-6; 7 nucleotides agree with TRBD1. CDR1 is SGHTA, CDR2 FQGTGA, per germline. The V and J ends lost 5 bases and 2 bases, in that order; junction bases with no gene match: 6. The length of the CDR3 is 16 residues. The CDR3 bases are TGTGCCAGCAGCCGCAATACAGGGGCTGGGGCCAACGTCCTGACTTTC. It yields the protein CASSRNTGAGANVLTF.

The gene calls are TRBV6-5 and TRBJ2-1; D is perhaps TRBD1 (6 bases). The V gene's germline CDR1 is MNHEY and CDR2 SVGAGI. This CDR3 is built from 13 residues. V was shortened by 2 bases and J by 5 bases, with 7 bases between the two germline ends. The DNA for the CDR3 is TGTGCCAGCAGTTACCGGGACAACAATGAGCAGTTCTTC. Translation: CASSYRDNNEQFF.

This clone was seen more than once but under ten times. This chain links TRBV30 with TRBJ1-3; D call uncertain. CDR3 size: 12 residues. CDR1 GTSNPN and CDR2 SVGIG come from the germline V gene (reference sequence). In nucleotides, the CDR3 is TGTGCGTGCCTATTCTCTGGAAACACCATATATTTT. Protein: CACLFSGNTIYF.

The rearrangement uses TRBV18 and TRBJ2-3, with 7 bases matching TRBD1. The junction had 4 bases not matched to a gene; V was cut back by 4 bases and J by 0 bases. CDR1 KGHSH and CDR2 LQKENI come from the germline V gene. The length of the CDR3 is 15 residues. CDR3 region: CASSQTGLSTDTQYF. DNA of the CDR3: TGTGCCAGCTCACAGACAGGGTTAAGCACAGATACGCAGTATTTT.

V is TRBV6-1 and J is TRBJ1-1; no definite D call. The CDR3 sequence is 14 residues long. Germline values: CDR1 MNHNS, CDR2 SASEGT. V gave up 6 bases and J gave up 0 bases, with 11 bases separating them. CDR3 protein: CASSKTALNTEAFF. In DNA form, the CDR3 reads TGTGCCAGCAGCAAAACAGCGCTGAACACTGAAGCTTTCTTT.

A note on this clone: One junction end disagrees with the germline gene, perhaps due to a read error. The CDR3 spells CASSWGLNTEAFF. The CDR3 coding sequence is TGTGCCAGCAGCTGGGGATTAAACACTGAAGCTTTCTTT. The rearrangement joins TRBV5-3 to TRBJ1-1, with unresolved D. TRBV5-3 is an ORF; its function is uncertain. The CDR3 covers 13 residues.

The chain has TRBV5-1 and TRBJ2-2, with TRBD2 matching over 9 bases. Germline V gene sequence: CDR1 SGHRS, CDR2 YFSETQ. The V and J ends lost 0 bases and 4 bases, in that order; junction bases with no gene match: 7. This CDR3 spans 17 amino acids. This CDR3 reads CASSLGIAGGSTGELFF. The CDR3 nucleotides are TGCGCCAGCAGCTTGGGAATTGCGGGAGGGAGCACCGGGGAGCTGTTTTTT. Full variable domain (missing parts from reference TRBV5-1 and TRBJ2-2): KAGVTQTPRYLIKTRGQQVTLSCSPISGHRSVSWYQQTPGQGLQFLFEYFSETQRNKGNFPGRFSGRQFSNSRSEMNVSTLELGDSALYLCASSLGIAGGSTGELFFGEGSRLTVL.

The CDR3 coding sequence is TGTGCCAGCAGCCTCCGCGTCGGGTACACTGAAGCTTTCTTT. Translation gives CASSLRVGYTEAFF. J is TRBJ1-1 and V is TRBV27; D is unresolved. This CDR3 contains 14 residues. V dropped 6 bases and J dropped 3 bases, with 14 bases sitting between them. Looked up from germline, CDR1 is MNHEY and CDR2 is SMNVEV (reference sequence).

CDR3 amino acids: CASSRPGAGTEAFF. As DNA, the CDR3 is TGTGCCAGCAGCCGGCCTGGGGCCGGCACTGAAGCTTTCTTT. The chain couples TRBV7-9 to TRBJ1-1; the D gene is possibly TRBD1 (5 bases). This CDR3 has 14 residues. Germline-derived CDR1 and CDR2 are SEHNR and FQNEAQ (reference sequence). The germline V and J ends were trimmed by 5 bases and 4 bases, with 14 bases remaining between them.

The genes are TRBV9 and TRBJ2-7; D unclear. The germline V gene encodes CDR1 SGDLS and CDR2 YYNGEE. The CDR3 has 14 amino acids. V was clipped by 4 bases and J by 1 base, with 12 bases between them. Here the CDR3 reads CASSPISTSYEQYF. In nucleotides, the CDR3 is TGTGCCAGCAGCCCGATCTCAACTTCCTACGAGCAGTACTTC.